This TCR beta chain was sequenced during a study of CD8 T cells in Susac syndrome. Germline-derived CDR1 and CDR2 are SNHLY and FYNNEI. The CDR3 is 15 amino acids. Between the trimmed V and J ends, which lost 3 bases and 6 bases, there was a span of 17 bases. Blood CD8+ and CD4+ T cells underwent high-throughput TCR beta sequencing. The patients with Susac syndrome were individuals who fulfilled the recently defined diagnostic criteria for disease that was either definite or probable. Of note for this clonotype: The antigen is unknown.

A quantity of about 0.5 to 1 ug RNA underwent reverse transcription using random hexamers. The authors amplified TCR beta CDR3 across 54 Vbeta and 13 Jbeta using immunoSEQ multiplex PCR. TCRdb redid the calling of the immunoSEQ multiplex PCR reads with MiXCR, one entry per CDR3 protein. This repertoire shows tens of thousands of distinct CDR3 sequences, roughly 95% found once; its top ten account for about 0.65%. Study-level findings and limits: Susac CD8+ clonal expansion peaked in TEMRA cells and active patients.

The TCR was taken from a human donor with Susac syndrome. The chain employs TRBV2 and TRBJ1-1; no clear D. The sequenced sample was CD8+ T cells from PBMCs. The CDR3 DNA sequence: TGTGCCAGCAGTGAGGATAGGGTTGGCCTCTCTGAAGCTTTCTTT. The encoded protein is CASSEDRVGLSEAFF.